The clone carrying this T cell receptor (beta chain) was observed a handful of times. The antigen remains unidentified. This entry comes from a study of identical twins. TCRdb reprocessed the 5' RACE reads with MiXCR, giving one entry per CDR3 protein. This sample has about 520,000 distinct CDR3 sequences, with 22% found just once. Broader study findings: Models predicted too little out-of-frame TCR alpha sharing in monozygotic twins. The authors drew conclusions from cross-sectional statistical analysis rather than following the same donors.

The germline CDR1 and CDR2 sequences are SGHDT and YYEEEE. The V end lost 2 bases, the J end lost 5 bases, and 8 bases lay between the germline ends. The CDR3 sequence is 13 residues long. These same data were also listed under a study on T cells expressing NK-cell markers.

This rearrangement joins TRBV5-6 to TRBJ1-5; D not resolved. The sequenced sample was CD4+ T cells sorted from blood. The TCR was taken from a woman under 30 in good health. The CDR3, as DNA: TGTGCCAGCAGCTTTCAGGACTATCAGCCCCAGCATTTT. It translates to CASSFQDYQPQHF.